These T cell receptor beta chains were read from a single sample in a study of OX40 agonist ivuxolimab in advanced cancers. Assay: immunoSEQ multiplex PCR; the TCRdb copy retains only in-frame clones and omits some. The top ten clones hold 0.27% of a sample with over 85,000 clones, about 92% of them seen once. Sample: CD4+ or CD8+ T cells sorted from blood, taken in a trial of the OX40 agonist ivuxolimab. Receptors were obtained from an adult with an advanced solid tumor such as melanoma, head and neck, liver or kidney cancer. CDR3s include the opening cysteine and the closing phenylalanine or tryptophan. D genes are given only for firm matches. Clone size is stated in some rows and not others, as once, few, many or a class when expanded.

j_call	d_call	v_call	cdr3_length	clone_size	cdr3_aa	cdr3_nt
TRBJ1-2	TRBD1	TRBV19	15	.	CAIRQTGGEDYGYTF	TGTGCCATTCGACAGACAGGGGGCGAGGACTATGGCTACACCTTC
TRBJ1-3	.	TRBV9	19	.	CASSGRSRGGKPSGNTIYF	TGTGCCAGCAGCGGCCGCTCGCGGGGGGGCAAACCCTCTGGAAACACCATATATTTT
TRBJ1-3	TRBD1	TRBV10-3	17	.	CAISDQKPGQGGNTIYF	TGTGCCATCAGTGACCAGAAACCCGGACAGGGTGGAAACACCATATATTTT
TRBJ1-1	.	TRBV5-1	14	.	CASSRTTGGDEAFF	TGCGCCAGCAGCCGGACAACAGGAGGCGATGAGGCTTTCTTT
TRBJ1-3	.	TRBV5-8	15	.	CASSLDGLAGWFLDF	TGTGCCAGCAGCTTGGACGGGCTAGCAGGGTGGTTCCTCGATTTT
TRBJ2-5	.	TRBV7-9	16	.	CASSHYKLGREETQYF	TGTGCCAGCAGCCATTACAAGTTGGGCCGCGAAGAGACCCAGTACTTC
TRBJ2-5	.	TRBV19	13	.	CASSIARQETQYF	TGTGCCAGTAGTATAGCCAGACAAGAGACCCAGTACTTC
TRBJ2-2	TRBD2	TRBV5-1	15	.	CASSPSAGESGELFF	TGCGCCAGCAGCCCATCAGCGGGGGAGTCTGGGGAGCTGTTTTTT
TRBJ2-7	TRBD1	TRBV7-2	14	.	CASSPGQGDYEQYF	TGTGCCAGCAGCCCTGGACAGGGCGACTACGAGCAGTACTTC
TRBJ2-7	TRBD1	TRBV10-3	14	.	CAIRGQSSSYEQYF	TGTGCCATCAGGGGACAGTCGAGCTCCTACGAGCAGTACTTC
TRBJ1-1	TRBD1	TRBV5-1	12	.	CASSSGGTEAFF	TGCGCCAGCAGCTCAGGGGGTACTGAAGCTTTCTTT
TRBJ2-3	.	TRBV5-1	19	.	CASSFSQFGGTEGTDTQYF	TGCGCCAGCAGCTTTTCGCAATTTGGGGGAACTGAGGGCACAGATACGCAGTATTTT
TRBJ1-2	TRBD1	TRBV5-6	15	.	CASSFWTGDFDGYTF	TGTGCCAGCAGCTTTTGGACAGGGGATTTTGATGGCTACACCTTC
TRBJ2-5	TRBD2	TRBV7-3	15	.	CASSLAGLAGETQYF	TGTGCCAGCAGCTTAGCAGGACTAGCGGGAGAGACCCAGTACTTC
TRBJ2-4	TRBD2	TRBV9	14	.	CASSPGTSKNIQYF	TGTGCCAGCAGCCCAGGGACTAGCAAAAACATTCAGTACTTC
TRBJ1-6	.	TRBV4-3	15	.	CASSVHRELDSPLHF	TGCGCCAGCAGCGTTCACAGGGAATTAGATTCACCCCTCCACTTT
TRBJ1-1	.	TRBV11-2	13	.	CASSLEVSTEAFF	TGTGCCAGCAGCTTGGAAGTGAGCACTGAAGCTTTCTTT
TRBJ1-1	TRBD1	TRBV4-3	15	.	CASSQYPGQGAVAFF	TGCGCCAGCAGCCAATACCCGGGACAGGGGGCTGTAGCTTTCTTT
TRBJ1-2	.	TRBV4-3	14	.	CASSQDPRGHGYTF	TGCGCCAGCAGCCAAGATCCCCGAGGGCACGGCTACACCTTC
TRBJ2-3	TRBD1	TRBV7-3	13	.	CASSPQTGNTQYF	TGTGCCAGCAGCCCTCAGACAGGGAATACGCAGTATTTT
TRBJ2-2	.	TRBV7-3	15	.	CASSPGHSKPGELFF	TGTGCCAGCAGCCCTGGGCATTCTAAGCCCGGGGAGCTGTTTTTT
TRBJ2-7	.	TRBV11-2	17	.	CASSSISSGTGTYEQYF	TGTGCCAGCAGCTCCATATCCTCCGGGACTGGGACCTACGAGCAGTACTTC
TRBJ2-2	TRBD1	TRBV10-3	17	.	CAISESGDRGNTGELFF	TGTGCCATCAGTGAGTCGGGGGACAGGGGGAACACCGGGGAGCTGTTTTTT
TRBJ1-4	.	TRBV19	13	.	CASSSTTNEKLFF	TGTGCCAGTAGTTCAACAACTAATGAAAAACTGTTTTTT
TRBJ1-6	.	TRBV9	17	.	CASSVGADPADNSPLHF	TGTGCCAGCAGCGTAGGTGCAGACCCCGCCGATAATTCACCCCTCCACTTT
TRBJ1-1	.	TRBV9	13	.	CASSVELRTEAFF	TGTGCCAGCAGCGTAGAGCTTAGGACAGAAGCTTTCTTT
TRBJ1-2	TRBD1	TRBV6-5	14	.	CASSYHRGWYGYTF	TGTGCCAGCAGTTATCACAGGGGCTGGTATGGCTACACCTTC
TRBJ2-7	.	TRBV7-2	14	.	CASSLRQKDYEQYF	TGTGCCAGCAGCTTAAGACAGAAAGACTACGAGCAGTACTTC
TRBJ2-3	.	TRBV29-1	12	.	CSVEQGPDTQYF	TGCAGCGTTGAGCAGGGACCCGATACGCAGTATTTT
TRBJ1-5	TRBD1	TRBV6-5	14	.	CASAGGTGNQPQHF	TGTGCCAGCGCCGGGGGGACAGGCAATCAGCCCCAGCATTTT
TRBJ1-1	.	TRBV7-8	13	.	CASSSVWNTEAFF	TGTGCCAGCAGCTCAGTATGGAACACTGAAGCTTTCTTT
TRBJ1-5	.	TRBV1	16	.	CTSSQLSPGLPQPQHF	TGCACCAGCAGCCAACTGTCACCGGGACTCCCTCAGCCCCAGCATTTT
TRBJ2-5	.	TRBV6-6	12	.	CASSLAGETQYF	TGTGCCAGCAGCCTCGCAGGAGAGACCCAGTACTTC
TRBJ1-3	.	TRBV4-3	15	.	CASSQDSGSGNTIYF	TGCGCCAGCAGCCAAGATTCAGGGTCGGGAAACACCATATATTTT
TRBJ2-6	TRBD2	TRBV19	15	few	CASIHTGGKANVLTF	TGTGCCAGTATTCACACGGGGGGGAAGGCCAACGTCCTGACTTTC
TRBJ2-2	.	TRBV4-3	15	once	CASSLGRLNTGELFF	TGCGCCAGCAGCCTCGGACGTCTGAACACCGGGGAGCTGTTTTTT
TRBJ1-1	.	TRBV4-2	13	.	CASSLAGGTEAFF	TGTGCCAGCAGCTTGGCCGGGGGCACTGAAGCTTTCTTT
TRBJ1-5	.	TRBV5-1	14	.	CASSLGRENQPQHF	TGCGCCAGCAGCTTGGGTAGGGAAAATCAGCCCCAGCATTTT
TRBJ2-7	.	TRBV2	15	.	CASSGVGGSGNEQYF	TGTGCCAGCAGTGGAGTGGGGGGCAGCGGCAACGAGCAGTACTTC
TRBJ2-7	.	TRBV9	16	.	CASSERQGPLGYEQYF	TGTGCCAGCAGCGAGAGGCAGGGGCCCCTTGGGTACGAGCAGTACTTC
TRBJ1-2	.	TRBV5-4	15	.	CASTPDVPKTYGYTF	TGTGCCAGCACCCCGGACGTACCAAAGACCTATGGCTACACCTTC
TRBJ2-7	.	TRBV7-9	14	.	CASSSGLTDYEQYF	TGTGCCAGCAGCTCTGGGTTAACCGACTACGAGCAGTACTTC
TRBJ2-7	.	TRBV5-1	15	.	CASSRHSLDTREQYF	TGCGCCAGCAGCCGTCATTCCTTAGACACGCGAGAGCAGTACTTC